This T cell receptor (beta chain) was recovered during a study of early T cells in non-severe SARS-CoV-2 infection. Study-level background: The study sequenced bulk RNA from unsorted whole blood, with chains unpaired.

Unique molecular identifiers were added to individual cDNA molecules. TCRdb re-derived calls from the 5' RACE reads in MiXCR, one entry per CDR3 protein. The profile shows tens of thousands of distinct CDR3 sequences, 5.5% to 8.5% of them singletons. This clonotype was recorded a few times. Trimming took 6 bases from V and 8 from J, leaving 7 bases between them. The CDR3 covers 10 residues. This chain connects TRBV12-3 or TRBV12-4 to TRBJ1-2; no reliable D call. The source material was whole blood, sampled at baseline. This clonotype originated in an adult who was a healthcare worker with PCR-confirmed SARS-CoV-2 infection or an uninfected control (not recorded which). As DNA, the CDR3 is TGTGCCAGCAGGGGTGGCGGCTACACCTTC. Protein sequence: CASRGGGYTF.